Listed below are T cell receptor beta chains from one sample, sequenced in a study of blood T cells in healthy people across ages. TCRdb itself ran the 5' RACE reads through MiXCR, one entry per CDR3 protein. In the table there are some 1.5 million distinct CDR3 sequences, about 28% of which are singletons. The sample was blood. All receptors come from a woman under 40 in good health. CDR3s include the opening cysteine and the closing phenylalanine or tryptophan. A D gene is named only where the DNA matches it firmly. Clone size appears in some rows only: once, few, many, or a class for an expanded clone.

j_gene,d_gene,abundance,v_gene,CDR3aa,CDR3nt
TRBJ2-5,.,few,TRBV18,CASSPLSGGQETQYF,TGTGCCAGCTCACCACTTTCCGGGGGTCAAGAGACCCAGTACTTC
TRBJ2-6,.,few,TRBV12-3/TRBV12-4,CASSRRDGNNVLTF,TGTGCCAGCAGCCGCCGGGACGGCAACAACGTCCTGACTTTC
TRBJ2-2,TRBD1,.,TRBV3-1,CASSPPDRGSGELFF,TGTGCCAGCAGCCCGCCCGACAGGGGCTCCGGGGAGCTGTTTTTT
TRBJ2-3,TRBD2,.,TRBV29-1,CSGGLAGGIASTDTQYF,TGCAGCGGGGGACTAGCGGGGGGGATCGCCAGCACAGATACGCAGTATTTT
TRBJ2-6,.,many,TRBV4-1,CASSQDLGLFGANVLTF,TGCGCCAGCAGCCAAGATCTGGGCCTTTTCGGGGCCAACGTCCTGACTTTC
TRBJ2-1,.,.,TRBV2,CASSGERRTYNEQFF,TGTGCCAGCAGTGGGGAGCGGAGAACCTACAATGAGCAGTTCTTC
TRBJ2-3,TRBD1,few,TRBV10-1,CASSERGQRTDTQYF,TGCGCCAGCAGTGAGCGGGGACAGCGCACAGATACGCAGTATTTT
TRBJ1-5,.,.,TRBV6-2/TRBV6-3,CASSPPFVRNNQPQHF,TGTGCCAGCAGCCCCCCTTTTGTCAGAAACAATCAGCCCCAGCATTTT
TRBJ1-1,.,.,TRBV7-9,CASSSKGEGTAFF,TGTGCCAGCAGCTCAAAGGGGGAGGGGACGGCTTTCTTT
TRBJ2-4,TRBD1,many,TRBV28,CASSPPTGEGGNIQYF,TGTGCCAGCAGTCCCCCGACAGGGGAAGGAGGAAACATTCAGTACTTC
TRBJ2-6,.,few,TRBV12-3/TRBV12-4,CASRPSGSGANVLTF,TGTGCCAGCAGGCCTTCGGGCTCTGGGGCCAACGTCCTGACTTTC
TRBJ2-1,.,few,TRBV20-1,CSAMRGAGNEQFF,TGCAGTGCTATGAGGGGGGCGGGCAATGAGCAGTTCTTC
TRBJ2-1,TRBD1,.,TRBV10-2,CVSGAKGATNEQFF,TGCGTCAGTGGGGCCAAGGGGGCGACCAATGAGCAGTTCTTC
TRBJ2-1,.,.,TRBV5-5,CASSLVPAGAYNEQFF,TGTGCCAGCAGCTTGGTGCCAGCGGGCGCCTACAATGAGCAGTTCTTC
TRBJ2-3,.,few,TRBV11-2,CASSRNTAPDTQYF,TGTGCCAGCAGCCGCAATACTGCGCCAGATACGCAGTATTTT
TRBJ2-3,TRBD2,many,TRBV29-1,CSVEGLAGRNTDTQYF,TGCAGCGTTGAAGGACTAGCGGGACGGAACACAGATACGCAGTATTTT
TRBJ2-7,TRBD1,many,TRBV6-5,CASSSITGTGNAYEQYF,TGTGCCAGCAGTTCCATTACCGGGACAGGGAATGCCTACGAGCAGTACTTC
TRBJ2-7,TRBD1,few,TRBV27,CASSSSDRIYEQYF,TGTGCCAGCAGTTCCTCGGACAGGATTTACGAGCAGTACTTC
TRBJ2-5,TRBD1,many,TRBV7-8,CASNDRDRGFQETQYF,TGTGCCAGCAACGACCGGGACAGGGGATTTCAAGAGACCCAGTACTTC
TRBJ2-1,.,few,TRBV12-3/TRBV12-4,CASSFTGYPEQFF,TGTGCCAGCAGTTTTACGGGTTACCCTGAGCAGTTCTTC
TRBJ2-5,.,few,TRBV18,CASSPGPNGETQYF,TGTGCCAGCTCACCAGGGCCAAACGGGGAGACCCAGTACTTC
TRBJ1-2,.,few,TRBV20-1,CSARDSRGDYGYTF,TGCAGTGCTAGAGATAGCCGGGGGGACTATGGCTACACCTTC
TRBJ1-1,.,.,TRBV5-1,CASSWGTQNTEAFF,TGCGCCAGCAGCTGGGGGACACAGAACACTGAAGCTTTCTTT
TRBJ2-3,.,.,TRBV7-2,CASASQSGPDTQYF,TGTGCCAGCGCTTCTCAGAGCGGGCCCGATACGCAGTATTTT
TRBJ1-2,.,few,TRBV20-1,CSARRTQENYGYTF,TGCAGTGCGAGACGGACACAGGAAAACTATGGCTACACCTTC
TRBJ2-3,.,few,TRBV6-5,CASSYSGLPTDTQYF,TGTGCCAGCAGTTACTCAGGCCTCCCAACAGATACGCAGTATTTT